This entry is about one T cell receptor (beta chain). A read error likely explains this, since a far larger clone differs by one base. Different DNA sequences within this sample yield the same CDR3. The data were obtained in a study of shared clonotypes between healthy human individuals. The table came from immunoSEQ multiplex PCR; TCRdb's copy has only in-frame clones and leaves some out. The sample lists roughly 720,000 clones, roughly 91% seen once, with more than 30% in the top ten. The germline gives CDR1 SGHDT, CDR2 YYEEEE. The V gene lost 4 bases and the J gene lost 9 bases, with 23 bases spanning the gap. The CDR3 covers 16 residues.

Sample: memory CD8+ T cells from PBMCs. This sample's subset: CD45RO+ cells pooled with CCR7-negative TemRA cells. The clonotype originates from a man younger than 30 in good health. Some clones in this sample may be carry-over from other donors' samples. The V and J genes are TRBV5-6 and TRBJ1-3; a weak D match, TRBD1 (6 bases). The CDR3 sequence: CASSTGRGREYGTIYF. The CDR3 bases are TGTGCCAGCAGCACAGGCAGGGGACGCGAGTACGGCACCATATATTTT.